Each of the 30 T cell receptor beta chains below was sequenced from the same sample in a study of identical twins. TCRdb analysed the 5' RACE reads with MiXCR anew, one entry per CDR3 protein. The sample yields roughly 630,000 distinct CDR3 sequences, roughly 7.1% seen once. These sequences were also reported in another study, on yellow fever vaccine responses in identical twins.

Sequencing was done on a sample of PBMCs. The receptors derive from a woman between 18 and 30 years old in good health.

CDR3 bases: TGTGCCAGCAGCTTTTCATACGCTAGCGGGAGCCCTGAGCAGTTCTTC. Protein: CASSFSYASGSPEQFF. J is TRBJ2-1 and V is TRBV11-2; the match to TRBD2 covers 10 bases. Germline CDR1 is SGHAT and CDR2 is FQNNGV. The length of the CDR3 is 16 residues. With V trimmed by 3 bases and J by 9 bases, 11 bases remained unmatched.

This clonotype was seen at least ten times. The rearrangement joins TRBV12-3 or TRBV12-4 to TRBJ2-7; 11 bases match TRBD1. V lost 6 bases to trimming and J lost 4 bases; unmatched junction nucleotides: 5. This CDR3 has 14 residues. CDR3 DNA: TGTGCCAGCAGACCCGGACAGGGGGCGTACGAGCAGTACTTC. Residues: CASRPGQGAYEQYF.

This clonotype occurred a few times. This chain links TRBV11-2 with TRBJ2-5; 8 bases match TRBD2. After removal of 1 base from V and 1 base from J, the junction contained 8 bases not matched to a gene. The CDR3 spans 17 residues. Germline V gene sequence: CDR1 SGHAT, CDR2 FQNNGV. The CDR3 sequence is CASSLAFSGEIQETQYF. The CDR3 DNA reads TGTGCCAGCAGCTTAGCTTTTAGCGGGGAGATCCAAGAGACCCAGTACTTC.

This clonotype was counted at least ten times. The chain is built from TRBV12-5 and TRBJ2-7, with TRBD1 identical over 7 bases. CDR1 LGHNT and CDR2 FRNRAP come from the germline V gene. CDR3 size: 14 residues. J lost 4 bases, V lost 5 bases, and 8 bases had no gene match. The CDR3 DNA reads as TGTGCTAGTGGTCCATCCGGGACAGAATACGAGCAGTACTTC. Translated, it gives CASGPSGTEYEQYF.

This chain joins TRBV7-3 and TRBJ2-7; 9 positions agree with TRBD2. Trimming removed 1 base from V and 3 bases from J; junction bases left unmatched: 7. The germline CDR1 and CDR2 sequences are SGHTA and FQGTGA. This CDR3 is built from 16 residues. CDR3 sequence: CASSLKSSGIDYEQYF. CDR3 DNA sequence: TGTGCCAGCAGCTTAAAATCTAGCGGGATCGACTACGAGCAGTACTTC. The entire variable domain, with the rest obtained from reference TRBV7-3 and TRBJ2-7, is as follows: GAGVSQTPSNKVTEKGKYVELRCDPISGHTALYWYRQSLGQGPEFLIYFQGTGAADDSGLPNDRFFAVRPEGSVSTLKIQRTERGDSAVYLCASSLKSSGIDYEQYFGPGTRLTVT.

The chain uses TRBV5-1 and TRBJ2-3; D may correspond to TRBD1 or TRBD2 (5 bases each). From germline, CDR1 is SGHRS and CDR2 YFSETQ. V dropped 3 bases and J dropped 2 bases, with 19 bases sitting between them. This CDR3 is 17 amino acids long. Here the CDR3 reads CASSWDLTGTHTDTQYF. CDR3 nucleotides: TGCGCCAGCAGCTGGGACCTGACTGGCACACACACAGATACGCAGTATTTT. Complete variable domain (other parts from reference TRBV5-1 and TRBJ2-3): KAGVTQTPRYLIKTRGQQVTLSCSPISGHRSVSWYQQTPGQGLQFLFEYFSETQRNKGNFPGRFSGRQFSNSRSEMNVSTLELGDSALYLCASSWDLTGTHTDTQYFGPGTRLTVL.

The J gene is TRBJ2-5, the V gene TRBV4-1; D is possibly TRBD2 (6 bases). Germline V gene sequence: CDR1 MGHRA, CDR2 YSYEKL. The CDR3 extends over 15 amino acids. The V and J ends lost 0 bases and 2 bases respectively, with 10 bases between them. CDR3 DNA: TGCGCCAGCAGCCAAGAAGGGCGGGAACAAGAGACCCAGTACTTC. Amino acid sequence: CASSQEGREQETQYF.

A few counts support this clonotype. The V gene is TRBV3-1, the J gene TRBJ2-7; D uncertain. The V gene's germline CDR1 is LGHDT and CDR2 YNNKEL (reference sequence). The CDR3 consists of 12 residues. V lost 2 bases and J lost 6, with 8 bases in between. The CDR3 DNA sequence: TGTGCCAGCAGCCAACTATACGGCGAGCAGTACGTC. Translated: CASSQLYGEQYV.

This chain connects TRBV20-1 to TRBJ2-7; D perhaps matches TRBD2 (6 bases). The CDR3 covers 13 residues. Germline CDR1 is DFQATT and CDR2 is SNEGSKA (reference sequence). Trimming cost V 3 bases and J 5 bases, with 14 bases left between them. The CDR3 DNA sequence: TGCAGTGCTAGTCGGAGGGCCCCTAACGAGCAGTACGTC. Translating it yields CSASRRAPNEQYV.

This clonotype was counted only a few times. The chain employs TRBV3-1 and TRBJ2-7, with D perhaps matching TRBD1 (6 bases). Trimming left V 0 bases short and J 3 bases short, with 12 bases between. The V gene's germline CDR1 is LGHDT and CDR2 YNNKEL (reference sequence). The CDR3 loop spans 15 amino acids. The DNA for the CDR3 is TGTGCCAGCAGCCAAGAGCAACAGGGTTTCTACGAGCAGTACTTC. This gives the protein CASSQEQQGFYEQYF.

This chain joins TRBV2 and TRBJ2-3; tentative D call: TRBD2 (7 bases). CDR1 and CDR2 from the germline V gene are SNHLY and FYNNEI. The CDR3 loop spans 15 amino acids. V lost 3 bases and J lost 2, with 12 bases in between. CDR3 protein: CASSEGGGPTDTQYF. The DNA of the CDR3 is TGTGCCAGCAGTGAGGGCGGGGGCCCCACAGATACGCAGTATTTT. Filled out from reference TRBV2 and TRBJ2-3, the complete variable domain reads EPEVTQTPSHQVTQMGQEVILRCVPISNHLYFYWYRQILGQKVEFLVSFYNNEISEKSEIFDDQFSVERPDGSNFTLKIRSTKLEDSAMYFCASSEGGGPTDTQYFGPGTRLTVL.

This clonotype came up many times. The gene calls are TRBV15 and TRBJ2-1, with D possibly matching TRBD1 (6 bases). The V gene's germline CDR1 is LNHNV and CDR2 YYDKDF (reference sequence). Trimming removed 1 base at V and 0 bases at J, with 19 bases between. This CDR3 spans 19 amino acids. The CDR3 sequence: CATSRVYPGEGGSYNEQFF. The CDR3 DNA reads TGTGCCACCAGCAGAGTCTATCCAGGGGAAGGTGGCTCCTACAATGAGCAGTTCTTC.

On this clonotype: One end of the junction varies from germline; a read error may be responsible. V usage is TRBV18 and J usage is TRBJ2-2; D gene unclear. In germline, CDR1 is KGHSH, CDR2 LQKENI. The CDR3 sequence is 14 residues long. The DNA of the CDR3 is TGTGCCAGCTCACCACCGGTGGCAACCGAGGAGCTGTTTTTT. Protein sequence: CASSPPVATEELFF.

The chain employs TRBV28 and TRBJ2-1; D might be TRBD2 (6 bases). The germline V and J ends were trimmed by 6 bases and 1 base, with 16 bases remaining between them. Germline CDR1 is MDHEN and CDR2 is SYDVKM. The CDR3 sequence is 16 residues long. DNA for the CDR3: TGTGCCAGCAGACGCGGGACGGCCATATCCTACAATGAGCAGTTCTTC. Its protein product is CASRRGTAISYNEQFF.

The sample holds many counts of this clonotype. The chain has TRBV5-1 and TRBJ2-1; 9 nucleotides agree with TRBD1. Unmatched junction bases numbered 12, after V lost 6 bases and J lost 5 bases. This CDR3 is built from 16 residues. Germline V gene lookup returns CDR1 SGHRS and CDR2 YFSETQ. The CDR3 region has the DNA TGCGCCAGCACGCGGCTTCGACAGGGGGGTAACAATGAGCAGTTCTTC. Protein sequence: CASTRLRQGGNNEQFF.

The chain employs TRBV24-1 and TRBJ1-2, with 7 bases aligning to TRBD1. The J segment lost 6 bases and the V segment lost 3 bases, leaving 9 bases of the junction unmatched. This CDR3 has 15 amino acids. Looked up from germline, CDR1 is KGHDR and CDR2 is SFDVKD. The CDR3 nucleotides are TGTGCCACCAGTGATCCAACAGGGGAGTGGGATGGCTACACCTTC. It yields the protein CATSDPTGEWDGYTF.

This clonotype occurred a few times. This rearrangement joins TRBV7-2 to TRBJ2-7; D uncertain. The CDR3 covers 12 residues. Germline assignment: CDR1 SGHTA and CDR2 FQGNSA. Trimming removed 5 bases from V and 4 bases from J, with 9 bases in between. For the CDR3, the DNA is TGTGCCAGCAGCCACTTGGTTTACGAGCAGTACTTC. This sequence encodes CASSHLVYEQYF.

This clonotype occurred a few times. The J gene is TRBJ2-2, the V gene TRBV27, with D perhaps matching TRBD1 (6 bases). The CDR3 is made up of 17 amino acids. Trimming shortened V by 2 bases and J by 2 bases, and 15 bases separated the two germline ends. The germline V gene encodes CDR1 MNHEY and CDR2 SMNVEV (reference sequence). The CDR3 region has the DNA TGTGCCAGCAGTTTAATGTCCAGGGGCCCTAACACCGGGGAGCTGTTTTTT. Its translation is CASSLMSRGPNTGELFF.

This clonotype has a handful of counts. The V gene is TRBV11-2, the J gene TRBJ1-6, with D perhaps matching TRBD1 (6 bases). V was shortened by 6 bases and J by 7 bases, with 16 bases between the two germline ends. The V gene's germline CDR1 is SGHAT and CDR2 FQNNGV. This CDR3 region has 15 residues. The CDR3 region is CASRQPGQQNSPLHF. DNA for the CDR3: TGTGCCAGCAGACAACCGGGACAACAGAATTCACCCCTCCACTTT.

The chain uses TRBV20-1 and TRBJ2-2, with TRBD2 identical over 9 bases. The V gene's germline CDR1 is DFQATT and CDR2 SNEGSKA (reference sequence). Trimming took 1 base from V and 3 from J; bases not matched to a gene: 6. The CDR3 runs to 16 residues. DNA of the CDR3: TGCAGTGCTAGAGGCGAGGGACTAGCATACACCGGGGAGCTGTTTTTT. Its translation: CSARGEGLAYTGELFF.

Regarding this clonotype: Germline is not matched at one junction end, which may reflect a read error. The rearrangement links TRBV7-2 to TRBJ1-1; D gene unclear. Germline-derived CDR1 and CDR2 are SGHTA and FQGNSA. The CDR3 spans 16 residues. The CDR3 is CASSLGRVRSNAEAFF. The CDR3 DNA follows: TGTGCCAGCAGCTTAGGGAGGGTACGATCGAACGCTGAAGCTTTCTTT.

Only a few counts were recorded for this clonotype. The chain combines TRBV28 with TRBJ2-1, with 10 bases lining up with TRBD2. The V gene end was trimmed by 7 bases and the J gene end by 0 bases; junction bases not matched to a gene: 3. The CDR3 is 15 residues long. CDR1 and CDR2 (germline): MDHEN, SYDVKM. CDR3 sequence reads: CASNPSGGSYNEQFF. The CDR3 coding sequence is TGTGCCAGCAACCCTAGCGGGGGCTCCTACAATGAGCAGTTCTTC. The complete variable domain, with remaining parts taken from reference TRBV28 and TRBJ2-1, reads DVKVTQSSRYLVKRTGEKVFLECVQDMDHENMFWYRQDPGLGLRLIYFSYDVKMKEKGDIPEGYSVSREKKERFSLILESASTNQTSMYLCASNPSGGSYNEQFFGPGTRLTVL.

This clonotype was counted a few times. The chain uses TRBV20-1 and TRBJ2-1; 11 nucleotides match TRBD1. The length of the CDR3 is 17 residues. V gave up 4 bases and J gave up 9 bases; unmatched junction bases: 17. Germline lookup yields CDR1 DFQATT and CDR2 SNEGSKA (reference sequence). DNA of the CDR3: TGCAGTGCTAACGCGGCTTTTATTCCGGGACAGGGGGGTGAGCAGTTCTTC. It specifies CSANAAFIPGQGGEQFF.

This clonotype was seen many times. The chain joins TRBV28 to TRBJ2-1; no clear D. V was clipped by 2 bases and J by 3 bases, with 11 bases between them. This CDR3 has 15 amino acids. Germline V gives CDR1 MDHEN, CDR2 SYDVKM. The CDR3 region has the DNA TGTGCCAGCAGTTTAAGTATTTACGTCTACAATGAGCAGTTCTTC. It codes for CASSLSIYVYNEQFF.

This clonotype was picked up a small number of times. V and J are TRBV27 and TRBJ1-6; D not certain. Trimming removed 1 base at V and 11 bases at J, with 6 bases between. Germline assignment: CDR1 MNHEY and CDR2 SMNVEV (reference sequence). The CDR3 extends over 12 amino acids. CDR3 sequence reads: CASSLLGTPLHF. The CDR3 DNA reads as TGTGCCAGCAGTTTATTAGGAACACCCCTCCACTTT.

This chain joins TRBV20-1 and TRBJ1-2; possible D gene TRBD1, 5 bases. Per germline, CDR1 DFQATT and CDR2 SNEGSKA (reference sequence). Deletions cut 0 bases from V and 0 bases from J, with 14 bases between. This CDR3 has 16 amino acids. CDR3 DNA: TGCAGTGCTAGAGATGGGTTCGGGGGAGCTAACTATGGCTACACCTTC. Protein: CSARDGFGGANYGYTF.

Ten or more counts support this clonotype. The rearrangement uses TRBV11-2 and TRBJ2-1; the D gene is possibly TRBD1 (5 bases). The length of the CDR3 is 14 residues. In germline, CDR1 is SGHAT, CDR2 FQNNGV. The V end lost 5 bases, the J end lost 8 bases, and 16 bases lay between the germline ends. CDR3 DNA sequence: TGTGCCAGCAGCCTTCAAGCCCTCAGGGATGAGCAGTTCTTC. As protein: CASSLQALRDEQFF.

This clonotype was detected a few times. The J gene is TRBJ2-1, the V gene TRBV12-3 or TRBV12-4; TRBD1 might be the D (6 bases). The CDR3 length is 18 residues. Trimming removed 11 bases from V and 2 bases from J, with 28 bases in between. The CDR3, as DNA: TGTGCCTTCAGTTTAGCCGCCACCGGGACAACTACCTACAATGAGCAGTTCTTC. Its protein product is CAFSLAATGTTTYNEQFF.

This clonotype has more than one count but fewer than ten. The genes are TRBV20-1 and TRBJ2-3; 14 positions agree with TRBD2. V trimming: 0 bases; J trimming: 3 bases; junction bases outside the gene matches: 14. Per the germline V gene, CDR1 is DFQATT and CDR2 is SNEGSKA (reference sequence). The CDR3 spans 20 residues. In DNA form, the CDR3 reads TGCAGTGCTAGAGACCCCGGGACTAGCGGGAGTTTGGTGTGGACAGATACGCAGTATTTT. Its protein is CSARDPGTSGSLVWTDTQYF.

The chain recombines TRBV11-2 with TRBJ2-4; 11 positions agree with TRBD2. The germline gives CDR1 SGHAT, CDR2 FQNNGV. CDR3 length equals 16 residues. The J segment lost 0 bases and the V segment lost 6 bases, leaving 4 bases of the junction unmatched. The CDR3 DNA reads as TGTGCCAGCAGTTCTGGACTAGCGGGAGCCAAAAACATTCAGTACTTC. Its protein product is CASSSGLAGAKNIQYF.